The following is a TCR beta chain sequence with its context. These data belong to a study of T cells in Graves' hyperthyroidism and ophthalmopathy. In the study overall: Pretreatment peripheral blood was obtained at initial diagnosis.

Per germline, CDR1 GTSNPN and CDR2 SVGIG (reference sequence). The CDR3 spans 18 residues. V lost 2 bases to trimming and J lost 4 bases, with 24 bases between them. Researchers took RNA transcripts and amplified the TCR beta CDR3 regions from them. Carried out on the TCR CDR3, a first-round RT-PCR used the HTBI primer set. Each CDR3 protein is one row after TCRdb ran MiXCR on the multiplex PCR reads. The sample carries fewer than 200,000 distinct CDR3 sequences, over 7.5% recorded once. The genes are TRBV30 and TRBJ1-5, with D hard to call. The source is a woman aged 18-29 years with Graves' hyperthyroidism that later progressed to Graves' ophthalmopathy. Input material: blood. CDR3 region: CAWSLRRERWQENQPQHF. The DNA for the CDR3 is TGTGCCTGGAGTTTGCGGCGAGAGCGATGGCAGGAAAATCAGCCCCAGCATTTT.